Listed here are 12 T cell receptor beta chains from one sample, sequenced in a study of shared clonotypes between healthy human individuals. Produced via immunoSEQ multiplex PCR; TCRdb's table is partial and in-frame only. The data show roughly 810,000 clones, roughly 96% seen once. Cells designated naive CD8 were CD45RO-negative and were positively selected for CCR7, with terminally differentiated effector memory CD45RA+ cells excluded. What was sequenced was naive CD8+ T cells sorted from blood. Receptor source: a man aged 25 to 45 in good health.

This chain connects TRBV13 to TRBJ2-2, with 7 bases identical to TRBD2. The trim removed 2 bases at V and 6 bases at J, leaving 12 bases unmatched. CDR1 and CDR2 (germline): PRHDT, FYEKMQ (reference sequence). This CDR3 has 17 residues. The CDR3 DNA is TGTGCCAGCAGCTTACTGTCGGGAGGCAGGGTGGCCGGGGAGCTGTTTTTT. It translates to CASSLLSGGRVAGELFF.

The chain employs TRBV29-1 and TRBJ2-3, with 10 nucleotides matching TRBD2. V gave up 5 bases and J gave up 3 bases; unmatched junction bases: 14. Germline-derived CDR1 and CDR2 are SQVTM and ANQGSEA. There are 17 residues in the CDR3. The CDR3 bases are TGCAGCGTTACCTTTACGCTAGCGGGAGAGAGGACAGATACGCAGTATTTT. Amino acid sequence: CSVTFTLAGERTDTQYF.

J is TRBJ2-5 and V is TRBV7-6; TRBD1 matches 12 bases. The CDR3 contains 15 residues. Per the germline V gene, CDR1 is SGHVS and CDR2 is FNYEAQ. V trimming: 5 bases; J trimming: 5 bases; junction bases outside the gene matches: 6. CDR3 sequence (DNA): TGTGCCAGCAGCCCCCGGGACAGGGGGCTGGAGACCCAGTACTTC. Amino acid sequence: CASSPRDRGLETQYF.

Concerning this clone itself: In the same sample, other DNA sequences code for this CDR3. This chain connects TRBV5-4 to TRBJ1-2; unclear D gene. CDR3 length: 11 residues. The germline V gene has CDR1 SGHNT and CDR2 YYREEE (reference sequence). The V end lost 0 bases, the J end lost 7 bases, and 4 bases lay between the germline ends. In DNA form, the CDR3 reads TGTGCCAGCAGCTTGGGAGGTGGCTACACCTTC. This gives the protein CASSLGGGYTF. The full variable domain, in which reference TRBV5-4 and TRBJ1-2 provide the parts outside the CDR3, is ETGVTQSPTHLIKTRGQQVTLRCSSQSGHNTVSWYQQALGQGPQFIFQYYREEENGRGNFPPRFSGLQFPNYSSELNVNALELDDSALYLCASSLGGGYTFGSGTRLTVV.

V gene TRBV9 combines with J gene TRBJ2-7, with D possibly being TRBD2 (6 bases). CDR1 and CDR2 (germline): SGDLS, YYNGEE. Trimming stripped 4 bases from V and 2 bases from J, with 16 bases between. This CDR3 comprises 15 residues. The CDR3 is CASSPSAGPAYEQYF. DNA of the CDR3: TGTGCCAGCAGCCCATCAGCGGGCCCGGCCTACGAGCAGTACTTC.

This chain connects TRBV27 to TRBJ2-5; 8 nucleotides line up with TRBD1. J was trimmed by 5 bases and V by 2 bases; bases with no gene match: 7. This CDR3 has 15 amino acids. Per the germline V gene, CDR1 is MNHEY and CDR2 is SMNVEV (reference sequence). CDR3 DNA sequence: TGTGCCAGCAGTTTAACAGGGGGTTTTATGGAGACCCAGTACTTC. Protein: CASSLTGGFMETQYF.

The chain carries TRBV4-1 and TRBJ2-5; 9 bases are a match to TRBD2. This CDR3 spans 16 amino acids. Germline V gives CDR1 MGHRA, CDR2 YSYEKL. The V and J ends lost 0 bases and 5 bases, in that order; junction bases with no gene match: 7. The chain's CDR3 is CASSQDLAGYLETQYF. The CDR3 DNA follows: TGCGCCAGCAGCCAAGATCTAGCGGGATATCTGGAGACCCAGTACTTC.

This chain links TRBV5-1 with TRBJ2-7, with 7 bases lining up with TRBD1. The CDR3 loop spans 15 amino acids. V was clipped by 2 bases and J by 6 bases; unmatched bases: 11. Germline CDR1 SGHRS, CDR2 YFSETQ. CDR3 sequence (DNA): TGCGCCAGCAGCTTCCTGGACAGGTCCCTCACCGAGCAGTACTTC. Its translation is CASSFLDRSLTEQYF.

J is TRBJ2-5 and V is TRBV5-4; D is perhaps TRBD2 (7 bases). Looked up from germline, CDR1 is SGHNT and CDR2 is YYREEE (reference sequence). The CDR3 totals 16 residues. V lost 1 base and J lost 3, with 16 bases in between. The chain's CDR3 is CASSLPGGEVEETQYF. CDR3 nucleotide sequence: TGTGCCAGCAGCTTGCCGGGGGGCGAAGTCGAAGAGACCCAGTACTTC.

The chain employs TRBV11-2 and TRBJ2-1, with TRBD2 identical over 8 bases. The CDR3 has 15 residues. CDR1 and CDR2 (germline): SGHAT, FQNNGV. Trimming took 1 base from V and 5 from J; bases not matched to a gene: 4. The CDR3 reads CASSLVIAGHNEQFF. The CDR3 DNA sequence: TGTGCCAGCAGCTTAGTCATAGCGGGGCACAATGAGCAGTTCTTC.

The chain couples TRBV29-1 to TRBJ2-1, with 13 bases aligning to TRBD2. CDR3 size: 13 residues. V lost 6 bases to trimming and J lost 8 bases; unmatched junction nucleotides: 4. Germline CDR1 and CDR2: SQVTM and ANQGSEA. The CDR3 coding sequence is TGCAGCGTAGCCGGACTAGCGGGAGATGAGCAGTTCTTC. Translation: CSVAGLAGDEQFF.

The chain joins TRBV27 to TRBJ1-1; D is undetermined. CDR3 size: 10 residues. Between the trimmed V and J ends, which lost 10 bases and 0 bases, there was a span of 3 bases. Germline V gene data show CDR1 as MNHEY and CDR2 as SMNVEV (reference sequence). The CDR3 coding sequence is TGTGCCACTCTGAACACTGAAGCTTTCTTT. It yields the protein CATLNTEAFF.